This is a list of T cell receptor beta chains from one sample in a study of blood T cell repertoires in COVID-19. TCRdb keeps only in-frame clones here, not all; method: immunoSEQ multiplex PCR. This table has just under 250,000 clones, approximately 83% appearing once. Sequencing used peripheral blood. The receptors here all came from a woman between 25 and 40 years old who had recovered from COVID-19. The CDR3 runs from the conserved cysteine through the conserved F or W. Rows give clone size only sometimes, using once, few, many, or a class for an expanded clone.

>-|TRBJ2-3|TRBV20-1
CSASPLARTDTQYF
>-|TRBJ2-2|TRBV18
CASSPSRLAGALSMNTGELFF
>-|TRBJ1-5|TRBV7-9
CASSFQGAAAGQPQHF
>-|TRBJ2-2|TRBV7-3
CASSQGTTGELFF
>-|TRBJ2-5|TRBV6-1
CASSEVAGAYQETQYF
>once|TRBJ1-5|TRBV5-5
CASSRGGVSNQPQHF
>-|TRBJ2-7|TRBV19
CASSRSQGNREWVDEQYF
>-|TRBJ2-2|TRBV2
CASRGVRGTGELFF
>-|TRBJ1-5|TRBV6-5
CASSYEAGDQPQHF
>-|TRBJ1-1|TRBV4-1
CASSPIERGGNTEAFF
>-|TRBJ2-7|TRBV6-4
CASSEGGPSYEQYF
>-|TRBJ2-2|TRBV29-1
CSVETGGTGELFF
>-|TRBJ2-7|TRBV5-1
CASSLVGDTAYEQYF
>-|TRBJ2-7|TRBV4-3
CASSQALAGGGYEQYF
>-|TRBJ2-7|TRBV4-1
CASSQVSSYEQYF
>few|TRBJ1-2|TRBV30
CAWSVPDSRPKGGYTF
>-|TRBJ2-5|TRBV9
CASSVSPVETQYF
>-|TRBJ1-4|TRBV4-2
CASSQKGGQGGNEKLFF